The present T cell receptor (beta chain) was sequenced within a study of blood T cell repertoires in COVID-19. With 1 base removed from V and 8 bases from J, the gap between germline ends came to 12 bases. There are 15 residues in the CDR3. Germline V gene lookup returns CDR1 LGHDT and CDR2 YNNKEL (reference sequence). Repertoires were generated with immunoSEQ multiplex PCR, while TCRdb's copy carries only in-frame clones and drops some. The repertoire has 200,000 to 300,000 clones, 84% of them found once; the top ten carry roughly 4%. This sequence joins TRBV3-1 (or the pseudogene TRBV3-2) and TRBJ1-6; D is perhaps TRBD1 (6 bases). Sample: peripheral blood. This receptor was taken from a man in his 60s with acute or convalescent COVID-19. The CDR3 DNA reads TGTGCCAGCAGCCAAGTATACAGGGTAGATTCACCCCTCCACTTT. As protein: CASSQVYRVDSPLHF.